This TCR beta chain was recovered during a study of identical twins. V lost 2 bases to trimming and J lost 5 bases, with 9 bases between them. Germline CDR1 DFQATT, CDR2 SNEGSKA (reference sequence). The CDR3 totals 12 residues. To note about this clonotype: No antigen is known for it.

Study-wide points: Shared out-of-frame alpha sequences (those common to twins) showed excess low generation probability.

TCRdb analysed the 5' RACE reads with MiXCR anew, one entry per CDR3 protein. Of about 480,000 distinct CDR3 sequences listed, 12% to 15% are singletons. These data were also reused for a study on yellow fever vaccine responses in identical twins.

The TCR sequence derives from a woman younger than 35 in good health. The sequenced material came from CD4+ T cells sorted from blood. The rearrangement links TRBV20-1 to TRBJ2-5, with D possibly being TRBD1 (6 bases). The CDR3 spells CSARRGTETQYF. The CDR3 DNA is TGCAGTGCTAGAAGGGGGACGGAGACCCAGTACTTC.